This T cell receptor delta chain was retrieved from a study of Vδ1+ human thymocytes. Germline CDR1 and CDR2: GEAIGNYY and EKD. This CDR3 is built from 22 residues. Trimming removed 1 base from V and 0 bases from J; junction bases left unmatched: 24. The template was reverse-transcribed extracted RNA. The CDR3 regions were amplified by multiplex PCR from V-gene primers to a constant-region primer. TCRdb re-identified clones in the multiplex PCR reads via CATT. The table has tens of thousands of delta-chain clones, 15% to 20% seen once. Thymocytes were sorted as CD3+ TCRVdelta1+ TCRVdelta2- after alphabeta T cell depletion. Vdelta1+ thymocyte sorts reached between about 97% and 99.6% purity. Remarks on this clone: The antigen remains unidentified.

Notes on the study in general: Thymic TRG and TRD repertoires appeared highly polyclonal. Bulk data may be misread because of unexpected Vdelta2 sequences.

This chain links TRDV2 with TRDJ1, with 8 bases matching TRDD3. Material for sequencing was Vdelta1+ gamma-delta thymocytes from the thymus. Subset denoted: FACS-sorted CD3+ TCRalphabeta- TCRVdelta1+ TCRVdelta2- thymocytes. The sequence derives from a boy in the first two years of life who had congenital heart surgery. This chain's CDR3 is CACDTRPSRLGDPDAYTDKLIF. The CDR3 bases are TGTGCCTGTGACACTCGCCCTTCCCGTCTGGGGGACCCTGACGCGTACACCGATAAACTCATCTTT.